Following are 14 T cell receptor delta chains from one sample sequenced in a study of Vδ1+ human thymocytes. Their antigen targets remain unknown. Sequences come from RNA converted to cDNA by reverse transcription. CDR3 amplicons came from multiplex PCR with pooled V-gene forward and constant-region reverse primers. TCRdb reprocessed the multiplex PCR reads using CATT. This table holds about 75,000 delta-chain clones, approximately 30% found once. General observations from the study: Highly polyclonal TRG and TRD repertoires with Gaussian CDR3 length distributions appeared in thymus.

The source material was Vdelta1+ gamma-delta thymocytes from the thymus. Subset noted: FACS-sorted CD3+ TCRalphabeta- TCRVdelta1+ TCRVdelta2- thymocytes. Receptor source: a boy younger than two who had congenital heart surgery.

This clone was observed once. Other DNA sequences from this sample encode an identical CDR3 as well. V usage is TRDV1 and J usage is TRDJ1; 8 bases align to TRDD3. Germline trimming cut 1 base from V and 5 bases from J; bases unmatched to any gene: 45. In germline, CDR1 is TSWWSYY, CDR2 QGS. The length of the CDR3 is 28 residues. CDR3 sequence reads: CALGERKPLSCTKAGLGENSPPSDKLIF. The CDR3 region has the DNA TGTGCTCTTGGGGAACGGAAGCCCCTCAGTTGTACAAAGGCCGGGCTGGGGGAGAATTCACCCCCCTCGGATAAACTCATCTTT.

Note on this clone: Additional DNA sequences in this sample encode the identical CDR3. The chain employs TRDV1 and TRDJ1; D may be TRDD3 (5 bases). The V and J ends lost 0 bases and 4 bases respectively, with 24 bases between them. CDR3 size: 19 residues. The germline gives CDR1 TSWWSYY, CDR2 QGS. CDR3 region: CALGELSGPRWGPSDKLIF. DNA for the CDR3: TGTGCTCTTGGGGAACTCAGCGGGCCTCGTTGGGGACCAAGCGATAAACTCATCTTT.

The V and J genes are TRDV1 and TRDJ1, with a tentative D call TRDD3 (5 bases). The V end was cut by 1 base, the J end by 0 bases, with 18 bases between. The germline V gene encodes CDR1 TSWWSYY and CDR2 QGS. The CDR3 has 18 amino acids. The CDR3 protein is CALGERGICPRYTDKLIF. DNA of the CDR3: TGTGCTCTTGGGGAACGGGGAATATGCCCGCGGTACACCGATAAACTCATCTTT.

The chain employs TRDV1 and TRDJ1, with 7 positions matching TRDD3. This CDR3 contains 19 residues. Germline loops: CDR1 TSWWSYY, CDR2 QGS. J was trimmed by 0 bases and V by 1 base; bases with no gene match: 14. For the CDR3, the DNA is TGTGCTCTTGGGGAACCCTCCGTGGACTGGGGAGAGGACACCGATAAACTCATCTTT. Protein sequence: CALGEPSVDWGEDTDKLIF.

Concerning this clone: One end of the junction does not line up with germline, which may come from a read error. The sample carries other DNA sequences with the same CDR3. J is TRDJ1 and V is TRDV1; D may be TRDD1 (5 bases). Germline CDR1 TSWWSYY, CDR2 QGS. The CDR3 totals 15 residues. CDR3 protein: CALGDNRIYTDKLIF. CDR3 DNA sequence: TGTGCTCTTGGGGACAATAGGATCTACACCGATAAACTCATATTT.

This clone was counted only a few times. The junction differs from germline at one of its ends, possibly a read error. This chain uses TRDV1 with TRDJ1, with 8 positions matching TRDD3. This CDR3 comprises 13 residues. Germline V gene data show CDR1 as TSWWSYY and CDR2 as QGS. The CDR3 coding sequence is TGTGCTCTTGGGGCGAACTGGGGGCATAAGCTCATCTTT. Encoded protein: CALGANWGHKLIF.

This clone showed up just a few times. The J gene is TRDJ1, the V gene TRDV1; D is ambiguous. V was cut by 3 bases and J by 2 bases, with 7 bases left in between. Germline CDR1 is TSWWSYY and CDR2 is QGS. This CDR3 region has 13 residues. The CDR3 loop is CALGDEGTDKLIF. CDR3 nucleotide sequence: TGTGCTCTTGGGGATGAGGGAACCGATAAACTCATCTTT.

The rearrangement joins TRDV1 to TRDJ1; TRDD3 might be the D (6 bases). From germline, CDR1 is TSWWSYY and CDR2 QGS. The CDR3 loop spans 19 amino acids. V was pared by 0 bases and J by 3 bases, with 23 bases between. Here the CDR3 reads CALGELSTPYWVDPDKLIF. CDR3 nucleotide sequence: TGTGCTCTTGGGGAACTTTCTACTCCGTACTGGGTTGATCCCGATAAACTCATCTTT.

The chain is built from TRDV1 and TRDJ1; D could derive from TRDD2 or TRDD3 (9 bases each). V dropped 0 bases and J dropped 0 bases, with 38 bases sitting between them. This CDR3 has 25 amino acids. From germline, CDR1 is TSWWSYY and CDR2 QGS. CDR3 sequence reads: CALGELNPPGLPTVLGDLYTDKLIF. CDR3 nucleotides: TGTGCTCTTGGGGAACTTAACCCCCCCGGCCTTCCTACGGTACTGGGGGACTTATACACCGATAAACTCATCTTT.

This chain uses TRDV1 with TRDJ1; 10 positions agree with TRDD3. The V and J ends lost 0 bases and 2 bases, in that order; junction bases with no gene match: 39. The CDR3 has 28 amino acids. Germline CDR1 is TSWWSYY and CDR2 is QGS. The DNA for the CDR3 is TGTGCTCTTGGGGAACTAGACCACCTAACCCTTCCTAAACGGGAGGGGGACTCCTGGGGGATAAAGACCGATAAACTCATCTTT. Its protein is CALGELDHLTLPKREGDSWGIKTDKLIF.

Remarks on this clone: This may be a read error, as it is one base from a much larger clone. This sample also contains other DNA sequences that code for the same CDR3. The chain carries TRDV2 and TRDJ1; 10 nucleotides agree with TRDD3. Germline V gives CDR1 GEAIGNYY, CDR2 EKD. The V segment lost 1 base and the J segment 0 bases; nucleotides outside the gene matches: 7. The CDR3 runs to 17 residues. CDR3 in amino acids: CACDTIWGIPHTDKLIF. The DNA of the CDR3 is TGTGCCTGTGACACTATATGGGGGATACCGCACACCGATAAACTCATCTTT.

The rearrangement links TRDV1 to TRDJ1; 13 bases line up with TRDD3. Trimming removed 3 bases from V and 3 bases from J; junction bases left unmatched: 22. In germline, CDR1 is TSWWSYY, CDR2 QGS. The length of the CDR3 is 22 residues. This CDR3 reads CALGDPGRRSFNWGIRPDKLIF. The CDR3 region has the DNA TGTGCTCTTGGGGACCCAGGCCGACGGTCCTTTAACTGGGGGATACGCCCCGATAAACTCATCTTT.

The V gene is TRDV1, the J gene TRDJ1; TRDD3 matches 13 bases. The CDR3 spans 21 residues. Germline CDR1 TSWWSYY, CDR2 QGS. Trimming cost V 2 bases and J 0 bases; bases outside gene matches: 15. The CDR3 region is CALGELAEIVLGDTNTDKLIF. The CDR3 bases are TGTGCTCTTGGGGAATTAGCGGAAATAGTACTGGGGGATACGAACACCGATAAACTCATCTTT.

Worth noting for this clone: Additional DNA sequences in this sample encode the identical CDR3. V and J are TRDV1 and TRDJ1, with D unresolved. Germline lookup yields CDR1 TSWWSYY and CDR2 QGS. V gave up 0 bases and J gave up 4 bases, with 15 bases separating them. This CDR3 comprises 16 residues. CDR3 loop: CALGELRPRKDDKLIF. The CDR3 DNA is TGTGCTCTTGGGGAACTCAGGCCACGTAAAGACGATAAACTCATCTTT.